Below are 9 T cell receptor beta chains sequenced from a single sample in a study of vaccination effects on CD4 cells after COVID-19. These receptors' antigens are unknown. Only in-frame clones appear in the TCRdb table, and some are missing; sequencing was by immunoSEQ multiplex PCR. Found here are about 46,000 clones, roughly four fifths of them singletons; the top ten hold roughly 8.6%. The culture ran for about 11 days, and then CD4+ T cells were isolated. The sample consisted of CD4+ T cells from PBMCs cultured without peptide, taken before COVID-19 vaccination. These receptors were collected from a human donor who had a prior SARS-CoV-2 infection.

Here the CDR3 DNA reads TGTGCCAGCAGCCAGTGGAACCATAATTCACCCCTCCACTTT. Translating gives CASSQWNHNSPLHF. The J gene is TRBJ1-6, the V gene TRBV3-1 (or the pseudogene TRBV3-2); D is unresolved. The V gene's germline CDR1 is LGHDT and CDR2 YNNKEL (reference sequence). This CDR3 comprises 14 residues. V was pared by 3 bases and J by 5 bases, with 8 bases between.

The J gene is TRBJ2-7, the V gene TRBV7-2; either TRBD1 or TRBD2 may supply D (6 bases each). CDR1 and CDR2 from the germline V gene are SGHTA and FQGNSA. The CDR3 contains 16 residues. The V end was cut by 5 bases, the J end by 0 bases, with 17 bases between. Written as DNA, the CDR3 is TGTGCCAGCAGCCTCCTAGTACAGGGAGGCTCCTACGAGCAGTACTTC. Encoded protein: CASSLLVQGGSYEQYF.

The chain's CDR3 is CASSLGDRGTTDTQYF. The CDR3 nucleotides are TGTGCCAGCAGCTTAGGGGACAGGGGGACCACAGATACGCAGTATTTT. This rearrangement joins TRBV7-9 to TRBJ2-3; 11 positions agree with TRBD1. Trimming cost V 1 base and J 2 bases; bases outside gene matches: 2. From germline, CDR1 is SEHNR and CDR2 FQNEAQ (reference sequence). There are 16 residues in the CDR3.

The sample holds a few counts of this clone. The chain carries TRBV6-6 and TRBJ1-6; TRBD1 matches at 7 bases. CDR3 length: 12 amino acids. V shed 7 bases, J shed 9 bases, and the junction held 3 bases outside the gene matches. Germline V gene data show CDR1 as MNHNY and CDR2 as SVGAGI (reference sequence). The DNA for the CDR3 is TGTGCCAGCACGCCAGGGGGTTCACCCCTCCACTTT. This translates into CASTPGGSPLHF.

The CDR3 nucleotides read TGTGCCTGGACGCGGACTAGCGGCACAGATACGCAGTATTTT. It translates to CAWTRTSGTDTQYF. The chain couples TRBV30 to TRBJ2-3, with 9 bases that match TRBD2. Per the germline V gene, CDR1 is GTSNPN and CDR2 is SVGIG (reference sequence). The length of the CDR3 is 14 residues. The V and J ends lost 4 bases and 1 base, in that order; junction bases with no gene match: 3.

The genes are TRBV18 and TRBJ1-1, with a tentative D call TRBD1 (6 bases). The CDR3 contains 15 residues. The V end lost 4 bases, the J end lost 5 bases, and 17 bases lay between the germline ends. The germline V gene encodes CDR1 KGHSH and CDR2 LQKENI. CDR3 sequence: CASSLSITGITEAFF. In nucleotides, the CDR3 is TGTGCCAGCTCACTTTCAATAACAGGGATTACTGAAGCTTTCTTT.

The chain joins TRBV7-9 to TRBJ2-2; TRBD1 agrees at 11 bases. The germline CDR1 and CDR2 sequences are SEHNR and FQNEAQ (reference sequence). The CDR3 consists of 18 residues. J lost 3 bases, V lost 5 bases, and 11 bases had no gene match. The CDR3 region has the DNA TGTGCCAGCAGCCAATCCCGGACAGGGGGCGCGGACACCGGGGAGCTGTTTTTT. It specifies CASSQSRTGGADTGELFF.

The J gene is TRBJ2-2, the V gene TRBV7-9; TRBD2 aligns across 10 bases. This CDR3 spans 14 amino acids. After removal of 5 bases from V and 6 bases from J, the junction contained 3 bases not matched to a gene. Germline-derived CDR1 and CDR2 are SEHNR and FQNEAQ (reference sequence). CDR3 bases: TGTGCCAGCAGCCCTGGACTAGCGGCCGGGGAGCTGTTTTTT. Its protein is CASSPGLAAGELFF.

The chain combines TRBV30 with TRBJ2-7; TRBD1 agrees at 11 bases. The CDR3 has 13 residues. J lost 2 bases, V lost 7 bases, and 4 bases had no gene match. Per germline, CDR1 GTSNPN and CDR2 SVGIG (reference sequence). The CDR3 is CAFGTGGTYEQYF. CDR3 nucleotides: TGTGCCTTCGGGACAGGGGGGACCTACGAGCAGTACTTC.